This T cell receptor beta chain was sequenced for a study of cytotoxic CD8 clonotypes in ibrutinib-treated CLL. Study in general: Included were 11 relapsed/refractory and about 14 treatment-naive patients, of whom some 18 were IGHV unmutated.

Assay: immunoSEQ multiplex PCR; the TCRdb copy retains only in-frame clones and omits some. Of more than 300,000 clones detected, 80% appear once; the ten largest clones hold roughly 7%. V lost 4 bases and J lost 5, with 13 bases in between. The CDR3 is made up of 14 amino acids. Germline loops: CDR1 SGHRS, CDR2 YFSETQ. There are a few counts of this clone. The chain has TRBV5-1 and TRBJ2-1; D not certain. The receptor was derived from a human donor with chronic lymphocytic leukemia. Here the sequenced sample was PBMCs, taken before ibrutinib treatment. CDR3 sequence (DNA): TGCGCCAGCAGCCCGCGATTTGCGGACAATGAGCAGTTCTTC. It is translated as CASSPRFADNEQFF. Looking up the rest from reference TRBV5-1 and TRBJ2-1 gives the full variable domain: KAGVTQTPRYLIKTRGQQVTLSCSPISGHRSVSWYQQTPGQGLQFLFEYFSETQRNKGNFPGRFSGRQFSNSRSEMNVSTLELGDSALYLCASSPRFADNEQFFGPGTRLTVL.